Sequencing of this T cell receptor beta chain was carried out in a study of radiotherapy plus CTLA-4 blockade in lung cancer. Overall study context: An objective response was seen in around 19% of patients, and disease control in just over 30%.

The study, taken as a whole, reports: In blood, tumor-derived TCR clones expanded after radiotherapy plus ipilimumab.

With respect to this clone: The antigen is unknown.

Germline loops: CDR1 SGHVS, CDR2 FNYEAQ. The ends were cut back, 0 bases at V and 7 bases at J, with 6 bases in the middle. The CDR3 contains 13 residues. Sequencing used immunoSEQ multiplex PCR; TCRdb keeps in-frame clones, though not all of them. Counted here are tens of thousands of clones, roughly four fifths occurring once; the ten biggest clones make up 11%. The sequencing here drew on peripheral blood, taken from a patient treated with radiotherapy plus ipilimumab. This receptor was identified in a human donor with non-small cell lung cancer who had stable disease on radiotherapy plus ipilimumab. V gene TRBV7-6 combines with J gene TRBJ2-2, with D possibly being TRBD2 (5 bases). The CDR3 reads CASSLASVGELFF. In DNA form, the CDR3 reads TGTGCCAGCAGCTTAGCTAGCGTCGGGGAGCTGTTTTTT.